The TCR beta chain described here comes from a study of OX40 agonist ivuxolimab in advanced cancers. About the research overall: Ivuxolimab, an agonist antibody against OX40 (CD134), was given to patients. Administration of intravenous ivuxolimab to patients occurred every 2 weeks at 0.01 to 10 mg/kg.

The data were produced by immunoSEQ multiplex PCR, yet TCRdb's version contains in-frame clones alone and is incomplete. The sample holds more than 85,000 clones, roughly 90% seen once. V was pared by 4 bases and J by 5 bases, with 17 bases between. The CDR3 totals 15 residues. Germline V gene sequence: CDR1 KGHSH, CDR2 LQKENI. This sequence originates from an adult with an advanced solid tumor such as melanoma, head and neck, liver or kidney cancer. The J gene is TRBJ2-5, the V gene TRBV18; D is uncertain. Sequences were derived from CD4+ or CD8+ T cells sorted from blood, sampled in a trial of the OX40 agonist ivuxolimab. The CDR3 DNA follows: TGTGCCAGCTCACAAATGACAAAGGTCGGGGAGACCCAGTACTTC. Protein product: CASSQMTKVGETQYF.